Listed below are T cell receptor beta chains from one sample, sequenced in a study of blood T cell repertoires in COVID-19. Clones were read by immunoSEQ multiplex PCR, and TCRdb kept only the in-frame ones, dropping some. This table has about 130,000 clones, more than 80% appearing once. Sequencing input: peripheral blood. All receptors come from an older woman with acute or convalescent COVID-19. Both conserved end residues are part of each CDR3. Fields, in order: CDR3 DNA, CDR3 protein, D gene, V gene, J gene. D genes are given only for firm matches.

CDR3 DNA: TGCAGCGTGGGGGCAGGGGTAAACTATGGCTACACCTTC
CDR3 protein: CSVGAGVNYGYTF
D gene: NA
V gene: TRBV29-1
J gene: TRBJ1-2

CDR3 DNA: TGTGCCAGCAGTGAAGTTGCGCAAGCTTTCTTT
CDR3 protein: CASSEVAQAFF
D gene: NA
V gene: TRBV6-1
J gene: TRBJ1-1

CDR3 DNA: TGCGCCAGCCGGGGACAGGGTAACACCGGGGAGCTGTTTTTT
CDR3 protein: CASRGQGNTGELFF
D gene: TRBD1
V gene: TRBV10-1
J gene: TRBJ2-2

CDR3 DNA: TGTGCCAGCAGTCGACAGTTAGGGGCTGAAGCTTTCTTT
CDR3 protein: CASSRQLGAEAFF
D gene: NA
V gene: TRBV12-3/TRBV12-4
J gene: TRBJ1-1

CDR3 DNA: TGTGCCAGCAGCTTATCGGGGGGCCCTTCCAATGAGCAGTTCTTC
CDR3 protein: CASSLSGGPSNEQFF
D gene: NA
V gene: TRBV11-3
J gene: TRBJ2-1

CDR3 DNA: TGCGCCAGCAGCCCTGGACAGGGACTGGGTGGCTACACCTTC
CDR3 protein: CASSPGQGLGGYTF
D gene: TRBD1
V gene: TRBV5-1
J gene: TRBJ1-2

CDR3 DNA: TGTGCCAGCAGCTCCGGGGGGATTCGGGATCCCCTCCACTTT
CDR3 protein: CASSSGGIRDPLHF
D gene: NA
V gene: TRBV5-5
J gene: TRBJ1-6

CDR3 DNA: TGTGCCAGCAGCTCCTCGGGACAGGCCTTCGGGAAGACCCAGTACTTC
CDR3 protein: CASSSSGQAFGKTQYF
D gene: TRBD1
V gene: TRBV7-2
J gene: TRBJ2-5

CDR3 DNA: TGTGCCAGTAGTTCCGACGGAGGACAGGTCGCAGCCAAAAACATTCAGTACTTC
CDR3 protein: CASSSDGGQVAAKNIQYF
D gene: TRBD1
V gene: TRBV19
J gene: TRBJ2-4

CDR3 DNA: TGTGCCAGTAGTAGTACAGGCTACAATGAGCAGTTCTTC
CDR3 protein: CASSSTGYNEQFF
D gene: NA
V gene: TRBV19
J gene: TRBJ2-1